This T cell receptor (beta chain) was documented in a study of blood T cell repertoires in COVID-19. Study-level background: T cells, B-cell-depleted T cells, or PBMCs supplied cDNA or gDNA.

This CDR3 is 14 amino acids long. Trimming cost V 6 bases and J 4 bases; bases outside gene matches: 6. Per the germline V gene, CDR1 is MNHEY and CDR2 is SVGAGI. Sequenced by immunoSEQ multiplex PCR; TCRdb stores in-frame clones only, minus some. The profile shows some 38,000 clones, around 89% of them singletons. Sequencing was done on a sample of peripheral blood. The chain joins TRBV6-5 to TRBJ2-7; 10 bases align to TRBD2. This clonotype was obtained from a man aged 60 to 75 with active or convalescent COVID-19. The CDR3 sequence is CASSRTSGVYEQYF. DNA of the CDR3: TGTGCCAGCAGCCGAACTAGCGGGGTTTACGAGCAGTACTTC.